The present T cell receptor (beta chain) was sequenced within a study of blood T cell repertoires in COVID-19. Turning to the study itself: Donors in the United States, Italy and Spain gave samples during acute or convalescent COVID-19. Sources were T cells, B-cell-depleted T cells, or PBMCs; the material itself was cDNA or gDNA.

A remark on this clone: This specimen includes other DNA sequences encoding the same CDR3.

Allocation to cohorts depended on clinical history reported by the participants. After removal of 2 bases from V and 1 base from J, the junction contained 2 bases not matched to a gene. Per germline, CDR1 KGHSH and CDR2 LQKENI. This CDR3 contains 15 residues. Original processing methods: Estimation of nucleated cell counts relied on the amplification of reference gene primers. Generated by immunoSEQ multiplex PCR, the TCRdb table keeps only in-frame clones and is missing some. V and J calls and clone size are those listed in that table; D and trimming were worked out from the DNA. There are around 200,000 clones in the sample; approximately 86% occur only once, and about a tenth lies in the top ten.

The chain links TRBV18 to TRBJ2-3, with 8 bases lining up with TRBD1. The source material was PBMCs or T cells enriched from blood (not recorded which). The receptor's source is a man between 18 and 35 years old with acute COVID-19. The CDR3 nucleotides read TGTGCCAGCTCACCAGGACAGGGTGGCACAGATACGCAGTATTTT. Translating it yields CASSPGQGGTDTQYF.